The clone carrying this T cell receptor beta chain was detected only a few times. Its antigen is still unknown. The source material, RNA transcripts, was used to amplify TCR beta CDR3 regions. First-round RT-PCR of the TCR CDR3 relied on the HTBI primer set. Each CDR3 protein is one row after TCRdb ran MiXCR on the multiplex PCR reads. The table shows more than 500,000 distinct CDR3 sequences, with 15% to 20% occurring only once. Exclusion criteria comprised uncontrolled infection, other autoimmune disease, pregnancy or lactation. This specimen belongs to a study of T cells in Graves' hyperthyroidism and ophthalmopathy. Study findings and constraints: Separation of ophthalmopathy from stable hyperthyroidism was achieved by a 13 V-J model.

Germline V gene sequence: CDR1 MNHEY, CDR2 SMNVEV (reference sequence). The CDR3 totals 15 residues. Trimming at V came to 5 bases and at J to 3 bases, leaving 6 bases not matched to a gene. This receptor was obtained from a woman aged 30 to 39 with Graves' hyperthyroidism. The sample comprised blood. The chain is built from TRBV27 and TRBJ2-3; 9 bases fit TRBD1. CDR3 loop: CASSLFGTGTDTQYF. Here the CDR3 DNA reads TGTGCCAGCAGTCTTTTCGGGACAGGGACAGATACGCAGTATTTT.